The next 4 T cell receptor beta chains were all read from a single sample in a study of regulatory T cells in long-lasting Graves disease. Time point: persistent/refractory GD, antithyroid drugs over 5 years with positive TRAb. RNA from PBMCs was the source of the TCR library. The TCR beta library used iRepertoire HTBI primers with Arm-PCR amplification of CDR3. TCRdb passed the multiplex PCR reads through MiXCR, listing each CDR3 protein once. Of a few hundred thousand distinct CDR3 sequences detected, 23% appear once; the ten largest clones hold approximately 26%. The sequencing used peripheral blood mononuclear cells (PBMCs), collected when the disease was refractory, from a patient treated with antithyroid drugs. Receptors were obtained from a female donor with Graves disease.

The sample holds many counts of this clonotype. The J gene is TRBJ2-7, the V gene TRBV2, with a tentative D call TRBD1 (6 bases). Germline-derived CDR1 and CDR2 are SNHLY and FYNNEI. V was trimmed by 4 bases and J by 5 bases, leaving 18 bases between them. The CDR3 is 15 residues long. The CDR3 sequence: CASSVVDRTSDEQYF. The CDR3 DNA reads TGTGCCAGCAGTGTAGTGGACAGAACCTCTGACGAGCAGTACTTC.

V gene TRBV9 combines with J gene TRBJ2-1; tentatively, D is TRBD1 or TRBD2 (5 bases each). Germline V CDR1 and CDR2: SGDLS, YYNGEE. V lost 0 bases and J lost 4, with 17 bases in between. The CDR3 consists of 17 residues. In DNA, the CDR3 is TGTGCCAGCAGCGTAGGGGTGGGTGGGGGACCTTACAATGAGCAGTTCTTC. This codes for CASSVGVGGGPYNEQFF.

This clonotype was detected ten times or more. The rearrangement joins TRBV12-5 to TRBJ2-5, with D possibly TRBD2 on 6 matching bases. The CDR3 covers 11 residues. Looked up from germline, CDR1 is LGHNT and CDR2 is FRNRAP. The CDR3 coding sequence is TGTGCCAGCGGGTTGGGGGAGACCCAGTACTTC. Its translation is CASGLGETQYF.

This clonotype was seen more than once but under ten times. This chain uses TRBV27 with TRBJ1-3; D is unclear. The CDR3 contains 14 residues. Trimming shortened V by 5 bases and J by 2 bases, and 10 bases separated the two germline ends. Germline-derived CDR1 and CDR2 are MNHEY and SMNVEV (reference sequence). CDR3 bases: TGTGCCAGCAGTCCGGGATTCGCTGGAAACACCATATATTTT. This codes for CASSPGFAGNTIYF.